These 25 T cell receptor beta chains originate from one sample sequenced in a study of cytomegalovirus exposure and HLA in healthy donors. Primers for the PCR totalled 60 Vbeta and 13 Jbeta. Produced via immunoSEQ multiplex PCR; TCRdb's table is partial and in-frame only. The data hold some 190,000 clones, with 80% observed a single time. Material for sequencing was PBMCs. The receptors originated from a girl aged 5 to 17 in good health and CMV-seropositive.

This chain joins TRBV7-6 and TRBJ2-7; 7 nucleotides agree with TRBD1. There are 13 residues in the CDR3. After removal of 5 bases from V and 3 bases from J, the junction contained 4 bases not matched to a gene. The germline gives CDR1 SGHVS, CDR2 FNYEAQ. This CDR3 reads CASSIDRDYEQYF. CDR3 bases: TGTGCCAGCAGCATCGACAGGGACTACGAGCAGTACTTC. The full variable domain, with the rest looked up from reference TRBV7-6 and TRBJ2-7, is GAGVSQSPRYKVTKRGQDVALRCDPISGHVSLYWYRQALGQGPEFLTYFNYEAQQDKSGLPNDRFSAERPEGSISTLTIQRTEQRDSAMYRCASSIDRDYEQYFGPGTRLTVT.

CDR3 bases: TGCGCCAGCAGCTTGGAGGCTAGCGGGAGGGCCGCTGAGCAGTTCTTC. This codes for CASSLEASGRAAEQFF. The genes are TRBV5-1 and TRBJ2-1; 12 bases align to TRBD2. The V gene end was trimmed by 0 bases and the J gene end by 9 bases; junction bases not matched to a gene: 7. Germline V gene sequence: CDR1 SGHRS, CDR2 YFSETQ. The CDR3 is made up of 16 amino acids.

The J gene is TRBJ1-2, the V gene TRBV27; D is perhaps TRBD1 (5 bases). The CDR3 length is 13 residues. Deletions cut 3 bases from V and 8 bases from J, with 13 bases between. Germline CDR1 MNHEY, CDR2 SMNVEV (reference sequence). Written as DNA, the CDR3 is TGTGCCAGCAGTTTCATGGGGCTGGGCGGCTACACCTTC. Protein: CASSFMGLGGYTF.

V is TRBV7-6 and J is TRBJ2-6; weak D call: TRBD1 (6 bases). The V end was cut by 5 bases, the J end by 2 bases, with 10 bases between. CDR3 length: 15 residues. The germline CDR1 and CDR2 sequences are SGHVS and FNYEAQ. The DNA of the CDR3 is TGTGCCAGCAGCACCCGACAGGCTGGGGCCAACGTCCTGACTTTC. Translated, it gives CASSTRQAGANVLTF.

In this sample, this clone turned up a few times. The rearrangement joins TRBV9 to TRBJ1-3, with D possibly matching TRBD1 (6 bases). The V gene lost 0 bases and the J gene lost 4 bases, with 17 bases spanning the gap. Germline-derived CDR1 and CDR2 are SGDLS and YYNGEE. This CDR3 is built from 17 residues. The CDR3, as DNA: TGTGCCAGCAGCGTAGCATTGTTAGGTGGGACAGGAAACACCATATATTTT. Its translation: CASSVALLGGTGNTIYF. Full variable domain (remainder filled in from reference TRBV9 and TRBJ1-3): DSGVTQTPKHLITATGQRVTLRCSPRSGDLSVYWYQQSLDQGLQFLIQYYNGEERAKGNILERFSAQQFPDLHSELNLSSLELGDSALYFCASSVALLGGTGNTIYFGEGSWLTVV.

Here the CDR3 reads CSARLAANYNEQFF. The CDR3 DNA reads TGCAGCGCCCGGCTAGCGGCGAATTACAATGAGCAGTTCTTC. This chain connects TRBV29-1 to TRBJ2-1, with 7 bases identical to TRBD2. The CDR3 is 14 residues long. Unmatched junction bases numbered 10, after V lost 7 bases and J lost 4 bases. Germline-derived CDR1 and CDR2 are SQVTM and ANQGSEA.

The rearrangement joins TRBV19 to TRBJ1-5; a weak D match, TRBD1 (5 bases). Trimming pared 6 bases from V and 7 bases from J, leaving 19 bases between. Germline lookup yields CDR1 LNHDA and CDR2 SQIVND (reference sequence). The CDR3 is made up of 15 amino acids. The CDR3 bases are TGTGCCAGTAGGGACGCAGGGATAGGGAGGCAGCCCCAGCATTTT. This codes for CASRDAGIGRQPQHF.

Here the CDR3 DNA reads TGTGCCAGCAGCTTAGTGAGCCCGAGACAAACGCAGTATTTT. The encoded protein is CASSLVSPRQTQYF. The chain uses TRBV11-2 and TRBJ2-3, with D unresolved. This CDR3 is built from 14 residues. The V gene's germline CDR1 is SGHAT and CDR2 FQNNGV. V gave up 1 base and J gave up 9 bases, with 14 bases separating them.

This clone turned up a few times. This chain joins TRBV7-2 and TRBJ1-5; D unclear. The CDR3 spans 15 residues. V lost 1 base and J lost 4, with 11 bases in between. Germline V CDR1 and CDR2: SGHTA, FQGNSA. CDR3: CASSLVPRSNQPQHF. CDR3 nucleotides: TGTGCCAGCAGCTTAGTGCCCAGAAGTAATCAGCCCCAGCATTTT.

The sample holds one count of this clone. Different DNA sequences within this sample yield the same CDR3. The rearrangement links TRBV7-9 to TRBJ2-3; TRBD2 is a possible D gene (6 bases). Germline CDR1 SEHNR, CDR2 FQNEAQ (reference sequence). Trimming took 4 bases from V and 0 from J, leaving 8 bases between them. The CDR3 totals 14 residues. The CDR3 DNA reads TGTGCCAGCAGCTCCGGGACTAGCACAGATACGCAGTATTTT. Amino acids: CASSSGTSTDTQYF.

The chain joins TRBV6-1 to TRBJ1-2; D is unresolved. Looked up from germline, CDR1 is MNHNS and CDR2 is SASEGT. The CDR3 loop spans 13 amino acids. Trimming removed 8 bases from V and 4 bases from J, with 14 bases in between. The CDR3 spells CASGYSLSYGYTF. CDR3 bases: TGTGCCAGCGGCTACAGTCTCTCCTATGGCTACACCTTC.

The rearrangement joins TRBV4-1 to TRBJ1-1; perhaps TRBD1 as D (6 bases). Trimming removed 4 bases from V and 0 bases from J, with 12 bases in between. CDR1 and CDR2 from the germline V gene are MGHRA and YSYEKL. The CDR3 runs 15 residues. CDR3 in DNA: TGCGCCAGCAGCCCGGCGGACAGTATGAACACTGAAGCTTTCTTT. Its protein is CASSPADSMNTEAFF.

This clone was recorded a few times. The chain joins TRBV4-3 to TRBJ2-1; 9 bases match TRBD2. Germline assignment: CDR1 LGHNA and CDR2 YSLEER. V shed 0 bases and J 4 bases; nucleotides not matched to a gene: 7. The CDR3 contains 17 residues. The CDR3 spells CASSQEGGLAGYNEQFF. CDR3 in DNA: TGCGCCAGCAGCCAAGAAGGGGGGCTAGCGGGGTACAATGAGCAGTTCTTC.

This chain joins TRBV5-1 and TRBJ2-5; TRBD1 might be the D (6 bases). The germline V gene has CDR1 SGHRS and CDR2 YFSETQ. Trimming took off 2 bases at V and 4 bases at J, with 9 bases between the two ends. The CDR3 runs 13 residues. CDR3 protein: CASSFQGGETQYF. The CDR3 region has the DNA TGCGCCAGCAGCTTCCAAGGGGGAGAGACCCAGTACTTC. The variable domain in full, completed from reference TRBV5-1 and TRBJ2-5, reads KAGVTQTPRYLIKTRGQQVTLSCSPISGHRSVSWYQQTPGQGLQFLFEYFSETQRNKGNFPGRFSGRQFSNSRSEMNVSTLELGDSALYLCASSFQGGETQYFGPGTRLLVL.

V usage is TRBV5-1 and J usage is TRBJ2-7; 7 bases match TRBD1. Unmatched junction bases numbered 7, after V lost 4 bases and J lost 3 bases. The germline CDR1 and CDR2 sequences are SGHRS and YFSETQ. The CDR3 is made up of 14 amino acids. The CDR3 spells CASSPPGQHYEQYF. In DNA, the CDR3 is TGCGCCAGCAGCCCTCCGGGACAGCACTACGAGCAGTACTTC. Using reference TRBV5-1 and TRBJ2-7 for the parts outside the CDR3, the full variable domain is KAGVTQTPRYLIKTRGQQVTLSCSPISGHRSVSWYQQTPGQGLQFLFEYFSETQRNKGNFPGRFSGRQFSNSRSEMNVSTLELGDSALYLCASSPPGQHYEQYFGPGTRLTVT.

The V call is TRBV5-8, the J call TRBJ2-7; 7 bases are a match to TRBD2. Germline-derived CDR1 and CDR2 are SGHTS and YDEGEE. V shed 5 bases, J shed 2 bases, and the junction held 10 bases outside the gene matches. The CDR3 runs 15 residues. CDR3: CASSYLSGDPYEQYF. Here the CDR3 DNA reads TGTGCCAGCAGTTACCTCAGCGGGGACCCCTACGAGCAGTACTTC. The complete variable domain, with remaining parts taken from reference TRBV5-8 and TRBJ2-7, reads EAGVTQSPTHLIKTRGQQATLRCSPISGHTSVYWYQQALGLGLQFLLWYDEGEERNRGNFPPRFSGRQFPNYSSELNVNALELEDSALYLCASSYLSGDPYEQYFGPGTRLTVT.

The chain joins TRBV18 to TRBJ1-3, with 9 bases identical to TRBD1. CDR3 length equals 16 residues. CDR1 and CDR2 from the germline V gene are KGHSH and LQKENI. V dropped 5 bases and J dropped 0; count of bases not matched to a gene: 5. Written as DNA, the CDR3 is TGTGCCAGCTCAGCGGGACAGGGCTTCTCTGGAAACACCATATATTTT. It specifies CASSAGQGFSGNTIYF.

The chain carries TRBV5-4 and TRBJ2-6; D uncertain. CDR3 length equals 15 residues. The germline gives CDR1 SGHNT, CDR2 YYREEE (reference sequence). The V gene lost 2 bases and the J gene lost 4 bases, with 10 bases spanning the gap. CDR3 sequence: CASSFSGRGANVLTF. CDR3 nucleotide sequence: TGTGCCAGCAGCTTCTCTGGGCGAGGGGCCAACGTCCTGACTTTC.

This clone has a handful of counts. The CDR3 DNA is TGCGCCAGCAGCTTGCTCGGGAGCAATGAGCAGTTCTTC. Translating gives CASSLLGSNEQFF. This rearrangement joins TRBV5-1 to TRBJ2-1, with a weak D call TRBD2 (6 bases). V was cut by 1 base and J by 6 bases, with 8 bases left in between. Germline CDR1 is SGHRS and CDR2 is YFSETQ. CDR3 length: 13 amino acids.

The rearrangement links TRBV19 to TRBJ2-2; D is undetermined. CDR1 and CDR2 (germline): LNHDA, SQIVND (reference sequence). The CDR3 loop spans 14 amino acids. V was clipped by 0 bases and J by 7 bases, with 9 bases between them. CDR3 nucleotide sequence: TGTGCCAGTAGTATAGAAACCCAGTACGGGGAGCTGTTTTTT. It codes for CASSIETQYGELFF.

This chain links TRBV2 with TRBJ2-3; 10 nucleotides agree with TRBD2. CDR1 and CDR2 from the germline V gene are SNHLY and FYNNEI. V lost 8 bases and J lost 7; bases outside the gene matches: 18. The CDR3 runs 17 residues. The CDR3 sequence: CASLTTVLAGVGNTQYF. The CDR3 DNA reads TGTGCCAGCCTAACCACGGTCCTAGCGGGAGTCGGGAATACGCAGTATTTT. Full variable domain (missing parts from reference TRBV2 and TRBJ2-3): EPEVTQTPSHQVTQMGQEVILRCVPISNHLYFYWYRQILGQKVEFLVSFYNNEISEKSEIFDDQFSVERPDGSNFTLKIRSTKLEDSAMYFCASLTTVLAGVGNTQYFGPGTRLTVL.

Note on this clone: One end of the junction varies from germline; a read error may be responsible. The chain uses TRBV30 and TRBJ1-5; 7 positions agree with TRBD1. Germline V CDR1 and CDR2: GTSNPN, SVGIG (reference sequence). The CDR3 sequence is 14 residues long. This chain's CDR3 is CVWTSGTGNQPQHF. In nucleotides, the CDR3 is TGTGTCTGGACGTCTGGGACAGGCAATCAGCCCCAGCATTTT.

This clone has only one observation. This rearrangement joins TRBV7-6 to TRBJ2-7; 9 positions agree with TRBD2. Germline V gene lookup returns CDR1 SGHVS and CDR2 FNYEAQ. Unmatched junction bases numbered 4, after V lost 3 bases and J lost 4 bases. CDR3 length: 14 residues. The CDR3 reads CASSFLAGTYEQYF. The CDR3 region has the DNA TGTGCCAGCAGCTTCCTAGCGGGAACTTACGAGCAGTACTTC.

The genes are TRBV6-5 and TRBJ2-5; tentatively, D is TRBD2 (6 bases). From germline, CDR1 is MNHEY and CDR2 SVGAGI. V lost 0 bases and J lost 4, with 12 bases in between. This CDR3 has 15 amino acids. Written as DNA, the CDR3 is TGTGCCAGCAGTTACTCCTTTAGCGGAGGAGAGACCCAGTACTTC. This gives the protein CASSYSFSGGETQYF.

A few counts support this clone. The chain carries TRBV10-3 and TRBJ2-7; the match to TRBD1 covers 9 bases. The junction had 9 bases not matched to a gene; V was cut back by 5 bases and J by 4 bases. This CDR3 spans 15 amino acids. Germline-derived CDR1 and CDR2 are ENHRY and SYGVKD. CDR3 nucleotides: TGTGCCATCAGTTCAACCGGGACAGGGACTTACGAGCAGTACTTC. It specifies CAISSTGTGTYEQYF.